This TCR beta chain stems from a study of blood T cell repertoires in COVID-19. In assigning cohorts, the study relied on participant-reported clinical history. In Cohort 3, a recovered donor had either two negative PCRs, clearance, or symptom resolution. Original methodology: From reference gene primer amplification, estimates of nucleated cell counts were derived. Clones were read by immunoSEQ multiplex PCR, and TCRdb kept only the in-frame ones, dropping some. The V and J calls and clone size were taken over from that table, and D and trimming were inferred from the DNA. The sample lists about 250,000 clones, over 75% occurring once. This receptor was obtained from a man aged 35-49 years who had recovered from COVID-19. Sequencing used PBMCs or T cells enriched from blood (not recorded which).

CDR3 coding DNA: TGTGCCAGCAGCTCACTCCAGGGTTATAGCAATCAGCCCCAGCATTTT. Translating it yields CASSSLQGYSNQPQHF. The chain joins TRBV4-2 to TRBJ1-5, with D possibly being TRBD1 (5 bases). Trimming removed 5 bases from V and 0 bases from J, with 14 bases in between. CDR1 and CDR2 (germline): LGHNA, YNFKEQ. CDR3 length: 16 residues.